What follows is one T cell receptor (beta chain) and its context. The CDR3 runs 16 residues. Trimming cost V 2 bases and J 2 bases, with 15 bases left between them. CDR1 LNHDA and CDR2 SQIVND come from the germline V gene (reference sequence). The sample is drawn from a study of T cell changes during pregnancy in multiple sclerosis. Sequencing was performed with immunoSEQ multiplex PCR; in TCRdb, only in-frame clones are kept and a portion is missing. This table holds tens of thousands of clones, about 90% found once. This TCR was recovered from a female donor in good health, enrolled as a control in a pregnancy study. The rearrangement links TRBV19 to TRBJ2-5, with TRBD2 as a possible D gene (5 bases). This sample comprised CD8+ T cells from peripheral blood mononuclear cells, obtained in the second trimester of pregnancy. In nucleotides, the CDR3 is TGTGCCAGTAGTATATTATCGGGATACGGGCAAGAGACCCAGTACTTC. It codes for CASSILSGYGQETQYF. Filled out from reference TRBV19 and TRBJ2-5, the complete variable domain reads DGGITQSPKYLFRKEGQNVTLSCEQNLNHDAMYWYRQDPGQGLRLIYYSQIVNDFQKGDIAEGYSVSREKKESFPLTVTSAQKNPTAFYLCASSILSGYGQETQYFGPGTRLLVL.